Included here is one TCR beta chain sequence, with context. CDR3 length equals 14 residues. Germline CDR1 and CDR2: SGHTS and YDEGEE. With 0 bases removed from V and 8 bases from J, the gap between germline ends came to 14 bases. The data were produced by immunoSEQ multiplex PCR, yet TCRdb's version contains in-frame clones alone and is incomplete. The top ten clones hold approximately 20% of a sample with 150,000 to 170,000 clones, about 88% of them seen once. This sample is part of a study of cytomegalovirus exposure and HLA in healthy donors. The material sequenced was PBMCs. The rearrangement joins TRBV5-8 to TRBJ1-2, with D maybe TRBD1 (5 bases). This TCR came from a man between 18 and 29 years old in good health and CMV-seropositive. CDR3 region: CASSLGQGLGGYTF. The CDR3, as DNA: TGTGCCAGCAGCTTGGGGCAGGGATTGGGAGGCTACACCTTC.